These 12 T cell receptor beta chains came from one sample sequenced in a study of shared clonotypes between healthy human individuals (dated by TCRdb to 2020 to 2022). Library creation used the immunoSEQ multiplex PCR assay. TCRdb took over this immuneACCESS table, retaining in-frame rearrangements with V and J assigned. Such tables are incomplete; in checked studies, under half of the missing clones stem from an unresolved V gene, and the remainder is unexplained. This sample holds 2 million to 3 million clones; 85% to 95% were observed only once. In total, the top ten clones hold more than 0.12% of the sample. Sequences were obtained from naive CD4+ T cells sorted from blood. The sample's cell subset or site label, in plain terms: CD45RA+ positively selected. The origin of the receptors is a man aged 18 to 29 in good health.

CDR3 residues: CAISPGLLEAGELFF. The CDR3 coding sequence is TGTGCCATCAGCCCGGGACTGTTGGAGGCCGGGGAGCTGTTTTTT. The V and J genes are TRBV10-3 and TRBJ2-2; D is possibly TRBD2 (6 bases). V was shortened by 6 bases and J by 6 bases, with 17 bases between the two germline ends. CDR1 ENHRY and CDR2 SYGVKD come from the germline V gene. The CDR3 is 15 amino acids.

The chain combines TRBV6-5 with TRBJ2-7, with TRBD1 identical over 7 bases. Looked up from germline, CDR1 is MNHEY and CDR2 is SVGAGI. The CDR3 runs to 13 residues. The junction had 6 bases not matched to a gene; V was cut back by 6 bases and J by 4 bases. The CDR3 sequence: CASRPGQKYEQYF. CDR3 DNA: TGTGCCAGCAGGCCGGGACAGAAATACGAGCAGTACTTC.

The rearrangement links TRBV29-1 to TRBJ2-7; no clear D. V lost 7 bases and J 8 bases, leaving 18 bases between the germline ends. This CDR3 contains 12 residues. The germline V gene encodes CDR1 SQVTM and CDR2 ANQGSEA. CDR3 nucleotides: TGCAGCGCTATGGCAGAACCTACGAAGCAGTACTTC. Encoded protein: CSAMAEPTKQYF.

The chain employs TRBV29-1 and TRBJ2-5; TRBD1 matches 11 bases. Germline CDR1 and CDR2: SQVTM and ANQGSEA. The V and J ends lost 7 bases and 4 bases, in that order; junction bases with no gene match: 8. The length of the CDR3 is 14 residues. As DNA, the CDR3 is TGCAGCGGGGGGACAGGGGGATTGGGAGAGACCCAGTACTTC. Its protein is CSGGTGGLGETQYF.

V is TRBV18 and J is TRBJ2-7, with 7 bases lining up with TRBD1. The CDR3 extends over 15 amino acids. CDR1 and CDR2 (germline): KGHSH, LQKENI. Losses at the gene ends were 3 bases for V and 4 bases for J; bases not matched to a gene: 9. CDR3: CASSPVGDSSYEQYF. The CDR3 bases are TGTGCCAGCTCACCGGTCGGGGACAGCTCGTACGAGCAGTACTTC.

The rearrangement joins TRBV10-3 to TRBJ1-2; D unclear. This CDR3 is built from 13 residues. V shed 8 bases and J shed 0 bases, with 10 bases lying between them. CDR1 and CDR2 from the germline V gene are ENHRY and SYGVKD. The DNA of the CDR3 is TGTGCCATCTCTGGGGAACCTAACTATGGCTACACCTTC. Translating gives CAISGEPNYGYTF.

V is TRBV10-3 and J is TRBJ2-2; D may be TRBD1 or TRBD2 (6 bases each). The CDR3 is 14 residues long. V dropped 10 bases and J dropped 7 bases, with 19 bases sitting between them. CDR1 and CDR2 (germline): ENHRY, SYGVKD. This CDR3 is CATLRGVGNGELFF. The CDR3 nucleotides are TGTGCCACCCTGAGGGGGGTTGGAAACGGGGAGCTGTTTTTT.

The chain carries TRBV5-1 and TRBJ2-3; 8 bases line up with TRBD2. The CDR3 covers 14 residues. The germline V gene has CDR1 SGHRS and CDR2 YFSETQ. V trimming: 4 bases; J trimming: 4 bases; junction bases outside the gene matches: 5. The DNA of the CDR3 is TGCGCCAGCAGCCAACCCGGGGGGGCAGATACGCAGTATTTT. Its translation: CASSQPGGADTQYF.

J is TRBJ1-5 and V is TRBV6-1; TRBD1 aligns across 9 bases. The V and J ends lost 8 bases and 6 bases, in that order; junction bases with no gene match: 8. The CDR3 totals 14 residues. The germline V gene has CDR1 MNHNS and CDR2 SASEGT. The CDR3 is CASHPGQGRQPQHF. CDR3 coding DNA: TGTGCCAGCCACCCGGGACAGGGACGTCAGCCCCAGCATTTT.

The chain couples TRBV6-6 to TRBJ2-7; either TRBD1 or TRBD2 may fit D (5 bases each). V dropped 0 bases and J dropped 7 bases, with 16 bases sitting between them. The germline V gene encodes CDR1 MNHNY and CDR2 SVGAGI (reference sequence). The CDR3 consists of 15 residues. The CDR3 DNA is TGTGCCAGCAGTTACTCCGACAGAGAGGGGAGAGAGCAGTACTTC. It translates to CASSYSDREGREQYF.

Concerning this clone: The sample holds other DNA sequences that translate to the same CDR3. V and J are TRBV6-6 and TRBJ2-6; D remains ambiguous. Trimming removed 0 bases from V and 1 base from J, with 4 bases in between. In germline, CDR1 is MNHNY, CDR2 SVGAGI (reference sequence). CDR3 length: 15 residues. CDR3 in amino acids: CASSYSSSGANVLTF. CDR3 in DNA: TGTGCCAGCAGTTACTCGAGTTCTGGGGCCAACGTCCTGACTTTC.

The gene calls are TRBV30 and TRBJ2-7; TRBD1 matches 7 bases. The CDR3 is 11 residues long. From germline, CDR1 is GTSNPN and CDR2 SVGIG (reference sequence). Trimming cost V 5 bases and J 7 bases; bases outside gene matches: 5. CDR3 amino acids: CAWGDSREQYF. The CDR3 DNA reads TGTGCCTGGGGGGACAGTAGGGAGCAGTACTTC.